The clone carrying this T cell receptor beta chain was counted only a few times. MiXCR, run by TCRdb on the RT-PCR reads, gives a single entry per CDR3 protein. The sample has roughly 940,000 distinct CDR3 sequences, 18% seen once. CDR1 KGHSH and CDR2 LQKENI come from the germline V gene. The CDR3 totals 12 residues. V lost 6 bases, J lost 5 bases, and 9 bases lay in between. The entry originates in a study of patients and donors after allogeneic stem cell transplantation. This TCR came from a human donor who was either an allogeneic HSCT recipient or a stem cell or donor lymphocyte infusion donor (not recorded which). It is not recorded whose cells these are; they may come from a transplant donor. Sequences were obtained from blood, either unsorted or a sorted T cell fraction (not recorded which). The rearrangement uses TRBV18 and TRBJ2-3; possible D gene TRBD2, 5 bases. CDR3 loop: CASSPGIDTQYF. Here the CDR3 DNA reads TGTGCCAGCTCTCCCGGGATAGATACGCAGTATTTT.